This T cell receptor (beta chain) stems from a study of CD8+ T cells in alopecia areata. RNA extraction was followed by reverse transcription into cDNA, which acted as the sequencing template. Method: immunoSEQ multiplex PCR; TCRdb's copy keeps in-frame clones and lacks some. The top ten clones hold under 1.5% of a sample with 200,000 to 250,000 clones, about two thirds of them seen once. The TCR originated in a human donor with alopecia areata. Sequenced here: CD4+ T cells sorted from blood, sampled at week 0.

Here the CDR3 reads CASSLRRQGAAPSYNSPLHF. The CDR3 DNA reads as TGTGCCAGCAGCCTCCGCCGACAGGGGGCCGCTCCCTCCTATAATTCACCCCTCCACTTT. This sequence joins TRBV4-2 and TRBJ1-6, with 10 bases that match TRBD1. This CDR3 is 20 amino acids long. V lost 4 bases to trimming and J lost 0 bases; unmatched junction nucleotides: 12. The germline V gene has CDR1 LGHNA and CDR2 YNFKEQ.